The sequence of this TCR beta chain was determined in a study of OX40 agonist ivuxolimab in advanced cancers. Clones were sequenced by immunoSEQ multiplex PCR, and TCRdb holds only the in-frame ones, with some missing. The table lists 60,000 to 75,000 clones, roughly nine tenths of them singletons, with less than 5% in the top ten. From germline, CDR1 is LNHNV and CDR2 YYDKDF (reference sequence). Trimming shortened V by 2 bases and J by 3 bases, and 8 bases separated the two germline ends. This CDR3 has 14 residues. The chain is built from TRBV15 and TRBJ2-1; D uncertain. This sequence was found in an adult with an advanced solid tumor such as melanoma, head and neck, liver or kidney cancer. The sequences come from CD4+ or CD8+ T cells sorted from blood, collected in a trial of the OX40 agonist ivuxolimab. The CDR3 DNA follows: TGTGCCACCAGCAGACTTAGCAGCTACAATGAGCAGTTCTTC. Translating it yields CATSRLSSYNEQFF. Full variable domain (outside the CDR3, taken from reference TRBV15 and TRBJ2-1): DAMVIQNPRYQVTQFGKPVTLSCSQTLNHNVMYWYQQKSSQAPKLLFHYYDKDFNNEADTPDNFQSRRPNTSFCFLDIRSPGLGDTAMYLCATSRLSSYNEQFFGPGTRLTVL.